The following is a T cell receptor beta chain sequence with its context. The antigen remains undetermined. Every isolated RNA sample was fully reverse transcribed, so sequencing captured expressed TCRB transcripts. Method: immunoSEQ multiplex PCR; TCRdb's copy keeps in-frame clones and lacks some. The data contain a few hundred thousand clones, about 20% of them seen just once; the ten biggest clones take up approximately 0.041%. The data are from a study of beta chain features in type 1 diabetes. Study overall: The patients were much like the healthy donors in age, gender and cell yields.

Study outcomes and limitations: Whether HLA type affects TCRB rearrangement stayed undetermined in the present work. When Type 1 diabetes patients were examined, their TCRB CDR3s proved moderately but significantly shorter in all four CD4+ subsets.

Germline loops: CDR1 SGHRS, CDR2 YFSETQ. Germline trimming cut 0 bases from V and 2 bases from J; bases unmatched to any gene: 10. This CDR3 has 17 amino acids. The authors sorted CD4+ naive, central memory, regulatory and stem cell-like memory cells via CD45RO/CCR7/CD25/CD127/CD95/CD27. What was sequenced was naive CD4+ T cells from blood. The origin of this receptor is a woman aged 18-29 years in good health. The chain couples TRBV5-1 to TRBJ1-1, with TRBD1 matching over 7 bases. The CDR3 nucleotides are TGCGCCAGCAGCTTGGCCGGGACAGCCCAGGTCAACACTGAAGCTTTCTTT. Protein sequence: CASSLAGTAQVNTEAFF. Looking up the rest from reference TRBV5-1 and TRBJ1-1 gives the full variable domain: KAGVTQTPRYLIKTRGQQVTLSCSPISGHRSVSWYQQTPGQGLQFLFEYFSETQRNKGNFPGRFSGRQFSNSRSEMNVSTLELGDSALYLCASSLAGTAQVNTEAFFGQGTRLTVV.